A selection of T cell receptor beta chains follows, all from one sample in a study of cytomegalovirus exposure and HLA in healthy donors. The protocol was immunoSEQ multiplex PCR, while the TCRdb copy is restricted to in-frame clones and leaves out a portion. This sample has 95,000 or so clones, with 81% found just once. Sequenced material: PBMCs. These receptor sequences come from a woman aged 65 to 85 in good health and CMV-seropositive. The CDR3 runs from the conserved cysteine through the conserved F or W. D genes are given only for firm matches. A row's size may be missing; if present it is once, few, many or a size class.

j_call | clone_size | v_call | d_call | cdr3_aa | cdr3_nt
TRBJ2-1 | NA | TRBV7-9 | TRBD2 | CASSREGGYNEQFF | TGTGCCAGCAGCCGGGAGGGGGGATACAATGAGCAGTTCTTC
TRBJ2-7 | few | TRBV4-2 | TRBD2 | CASSPTRASGNEQYF | TGTGCCAGCAGCCCCACTAGGGCTAGCGGGAACGAGCAGTACTTC
TRBJ2-7 | NA | TRBV19 | NA | CASSMGHLYEQYF | TGTGCCAGTAGTATGGGACACCTCTACGAGCAGTACTTC
TRBJ2-3 | NA | TRBV9 | TRBD2 | CASSTSGTNTDTQYF | TGTGCCAGCAGCACATCCGGGACTAACACAGATACGCAGTATTTT
TRBJ2-4 | NA | TRBV5-1 | TRBD2 | CASSPSSGSNIQYF | TGCGCCAGCAGCCCTTCTAGCGGGAGTAACATTCAGTACTTC
TRBJ1-5 | NA | TRBV15 | TRBD1 | CATSSRTGQPQHF | TGTGCCACCAGCAGTCGGACAGGGCAGCCCCAGCATTTT
TRBJ2-5 | NA | TRBV9 | NA | CASSATQGQETQYF | TGTGCCAGCAGCGCGACACAGGGCCAAGAGACCCAGTACTTC
TRBJ1-6 | once | TRBV25-1 | TRBD1 | CASSEPDRDNSPLHF | TGTGCCAGCAGTGAGCCGGACAGGGATAATTCACCCCTCCACTTT
TRBJ1-6 | few | TRBV4-3 | NA | CASSQDTAGGGMNSPLHF | TGCGCCAGCAGCCAAGATACGGCCGGGGGGGGAATGAATTCACCCCTCCACTTT
TRBJ1-1 | NA | TRBV7-3 | NA | CASSLTGRRLDSTEAFF | TGTGCCAGCAGCTTAACGGGGCGGCGGCTGGATTCCACTGAAGCTTTCTTT
TRBJ2-7 | NA | TRBV10-3 | TRBD1 | CAISEPRQGLRDEQYF | TGTGCCATCAGTGAGCCACGACAGGGCCTCCGGGACGAGCAGTACTTC
TRBJ2-3 | once | TRBV7-2 | NA | CASSSQGSDTQYF | TGTGCCAGCAGCTCCCAGGGGTCAGATACGCAGTATTTT
TRBJ1-3 | NA | TRBV4-1 | NA | CASSQGQTVSGNTIYF | TGCGCCAGCAGCCAAGGACAGACCGTCTCTGGAAACACCATATATTTT
TRBJ1-1 | NA | TRBV28 | TRBD1 | CASSLRRSGGSNTEAFF | TGTGCCAGCAGTTTAAGAAGGTCAGGGGGGTCGAACACTGAAGCTTTCTTT
TRBJ1-5 | NA | TRBV11-2 | NA | CASSLQINQPQHF | TGTGCCAGCAGCCTACAGATTAATCAGCCCCAGCATTTT
TRBJ2-2 | NA | TRBV7-9 | TRBD2 | CASTLAGVSGELFF | TGTGCCAGCACACTAGCGGGAGTATCCGGGGAGCTGTTTTTT
TRBJ2-5 | few | TRBV7-9 | TRBD1 | CASSEKTGVETQYF | TGTGCCAGCAGCGAGAAAACAGGGGTGGAGACCCAGTACTTC
TRBJ2-3 | NA | TRBV7-6 | NA | CASSLEGGTITDTQYF | TGTGCCAGCAGCTTAGAGGGCGGGACCATAACAGATACGCAGTATTTT
TRBJ2-7 | few | TRBV7-2 | NA | CASSRSRDRYEQYF | TGTGCCAGCTCCCGGAGCAGGGATCGATACGAGCAGTACTTC
TRBJ1-5 | NA | TRBV28 | NA | CASSLGSGNQPQHF | TGTGCCAGCAGTTTAGGTTCGGGCAATCAGCCCCAGCATTTT
TRBJ2-2 | NA | TRBV11-3 | NA | CASSQFMVPGGTGELFF | TGTGCCAGCAGCCAATTCATGGTTCCCGGGGGCACCGGGGAGCTGTTTTTT
TRBJ2-2 | NA | TRBV27 | TRBD1 | CASSTKGQGILSTGELFF | TGTGCCAGCAGTACTAAGGGACAGGGGATTTTGTCGACCGGGGAGCTGTTTTTT
TRBJ2-5 | NA | TRBV7-3 | TRBD2 | CALRGDEQETQYF | TGTGCCCTGCGGGGGGACGAGCAGGAGACCCAGTACTTC
TRBJ1-6 | NA | TRBV21-1 | NA | CASSKEAGSLDSPLHF | TGTGCCAGCAGCAAAGAAGCAGGTTCACTTGATTCACCCCTCCACTTT
TRBJ1-1 | once | TRBV30 | TRBD1 | CAWSVPRTGRNTEAFF | TGTGCCTGGAGTGTTCCCCGGACAGGACGGAACACTGAAGCTTTCTTT
TRBJ2-7 | NA | TRBV5-4 | TRBD2 | CASRPSGINYEQYF | TGTGCCAGCAGACCTAGCGGGATAAACTACGAGCAGTACTTC
TRBJ2-3 | NA | TRBV25-1 | NA | CASASGSTDTQYF | TGTGCCAGCGCCAGCGGGAGCACAGATACGCAGTATTTT
TRBJ2-1 | NA | TRBV27 | TRBD1 | CASSLYCDRGEQFF | TGTGCCAGCAGTTTATATTGTGACAGGGGTGAGCAGTTCTTC
TRBJ2-7 | NA | TRBV5-1 | TRBD2 | CASSSAGGRGLSEQYF | TGCGCCAGCAGCTCCGCAGGAGGGAGGGGACTGAGCGAGCAGTACTTC
TRBJ1-5 | few | TRBV28 | NA | CASSTVGYQPQHF | TGTGCCAGCAGCACCGTCGGGTATCAGCCCCAGCATTTT
TRBJ1-4 | NA | TRBV12-5 | NA | CASGLGTDNEKLFF | TGTGCTAGTGGTTTGGGGACAGATAATGAAAAACTGTTTTTT
TRBJ1-4 | NA | TRBV5-1 | TRBD1 | CASSSDRGLGLFF | TGCGCCAGCAGTTCGGACAGGGGGCTAGGGCTGTTTTTT
TRBJ2-7 | few | TRBV4-1 | TRBD1 | CASSLTQGQGGKQYF | TGCGCCAGCAGCCTCACACAGGGACAGGGTGGGAAGCAGTACTTC
TRBJ2-7 | NA | TRBV5-6 | NA | CASRLGGLEQYF | TGTGCCAGCAGACTTGGAGGGCTCGAGCAGTACTTC
TRBJ2-5 | NA | TRBV19 | NA | CASAPQGGETQYF | TGTGCCAGTGCTCCCCAGGGGGGAGAGACCCAGTACTTC
TRBJ1-1 | NA | TRBV5-4 | TRBD1 | CASSLDRGLTEAFF | TGTGCCAGCAGCTTGGATAGGGGGCTCACTGAAGCTTTCTTT
TRBJ2-7 | NA | TRBV28 | TRBD1 | CASIKTGGDYEQYF | TGTGCCAGTATAAAGACAGGGGGCGACTACGAGCAGTACTTC
TRBJ2-1 | NA | TRBV5-1 | TRBD2 | CASSHPGLAASEQFF | TGCGCCAGCAGCCACCCGGGACTAGCGGCATCTGAGCAGTTCTTC
TRBJ2-7 | NA | TRBV5-1 | TRBD2 | CASSLDTSGNYEQYF | TGCGCCAGCAGCTTGGATACTAGCGGGAACTACGAGCAGTACTTC
TRBJ2-7 | NA | TRBV7-2 | TRBD1 | CASSADRYSYEQYF | TGTGCCAGCAGCGCGGACAGGTACTCCTACGAGCAGTACTTC